This T cell receptor (beta chain) was captured by sequencing in a study of CD8+ T cells in alopecia areata. CDR3 length equals 15 residues. Trimming shortened V by 6 bases and J by 2 bases, and 11 bases separated the two germline ends. Per germline, CDR1 MNHEY and CDR2 SMNVEV (reference sequence). RNA extraction was followed by reverse transcription into cDNA, which acted as the sequencing template. Only in-frame clones appear in the TCRdb table, and some are missing; sequencing was by immunoSEQ multiplex PCR. The sample consists of 90,000 to 120,000 clones, roughly 84% of them appearing once. Regarding treatment: oral pan-JAK inhibitor, 5-10 mg twice daily.

This TCR derives from a human donor with alopecia areata. The rearrangement joins TRBV27 to TRBJ2-6; a weak D match, TRBD2 (7 bases). The sample here was CD8+ T cells sorted from blood, taken at week 24, from a patient treated with tofacitinib. CDR3 in DNA: TGTGCCAGCAGAGGGGGGGCGGCTGGGGCCAACGTCCTGACTTTC. Amino acid sequence: CASRGGAAGANVLTF.